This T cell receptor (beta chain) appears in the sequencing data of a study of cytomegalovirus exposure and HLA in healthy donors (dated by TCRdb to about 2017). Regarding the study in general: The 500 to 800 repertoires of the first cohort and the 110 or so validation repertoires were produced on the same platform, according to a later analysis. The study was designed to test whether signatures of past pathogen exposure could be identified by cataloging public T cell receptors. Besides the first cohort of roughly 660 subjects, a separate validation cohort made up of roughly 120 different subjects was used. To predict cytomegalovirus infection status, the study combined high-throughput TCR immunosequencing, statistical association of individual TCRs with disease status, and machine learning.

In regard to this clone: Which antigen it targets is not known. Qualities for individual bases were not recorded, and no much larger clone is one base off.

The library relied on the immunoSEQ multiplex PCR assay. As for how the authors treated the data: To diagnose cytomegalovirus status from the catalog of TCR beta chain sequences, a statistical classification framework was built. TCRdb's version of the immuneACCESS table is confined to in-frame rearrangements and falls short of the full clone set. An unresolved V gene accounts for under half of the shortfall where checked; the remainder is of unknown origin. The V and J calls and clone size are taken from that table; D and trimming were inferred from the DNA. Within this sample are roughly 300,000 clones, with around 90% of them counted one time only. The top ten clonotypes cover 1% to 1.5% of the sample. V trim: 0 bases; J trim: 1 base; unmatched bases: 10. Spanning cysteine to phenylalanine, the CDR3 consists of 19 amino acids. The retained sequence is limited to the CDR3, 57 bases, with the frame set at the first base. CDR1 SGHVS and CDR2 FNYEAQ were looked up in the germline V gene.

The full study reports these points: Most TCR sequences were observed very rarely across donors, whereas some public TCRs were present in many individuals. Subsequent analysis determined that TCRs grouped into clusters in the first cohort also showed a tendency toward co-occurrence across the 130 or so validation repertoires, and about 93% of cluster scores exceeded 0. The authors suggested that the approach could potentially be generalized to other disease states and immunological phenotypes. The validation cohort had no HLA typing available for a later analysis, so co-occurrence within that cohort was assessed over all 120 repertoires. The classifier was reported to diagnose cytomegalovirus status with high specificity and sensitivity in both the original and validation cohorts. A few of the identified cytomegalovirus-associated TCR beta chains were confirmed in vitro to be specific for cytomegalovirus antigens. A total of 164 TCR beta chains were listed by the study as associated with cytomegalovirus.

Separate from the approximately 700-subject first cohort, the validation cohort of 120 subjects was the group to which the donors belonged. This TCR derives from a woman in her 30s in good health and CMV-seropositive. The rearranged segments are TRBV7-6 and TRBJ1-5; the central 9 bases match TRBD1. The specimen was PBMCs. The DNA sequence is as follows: TGTGCCAGCAGCTTAGCGGTCGCGGGACAGGGTGGGAGCAATCAGCCCCAGCATTTT. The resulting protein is CASSLAVAGQGGSNQPQHF.